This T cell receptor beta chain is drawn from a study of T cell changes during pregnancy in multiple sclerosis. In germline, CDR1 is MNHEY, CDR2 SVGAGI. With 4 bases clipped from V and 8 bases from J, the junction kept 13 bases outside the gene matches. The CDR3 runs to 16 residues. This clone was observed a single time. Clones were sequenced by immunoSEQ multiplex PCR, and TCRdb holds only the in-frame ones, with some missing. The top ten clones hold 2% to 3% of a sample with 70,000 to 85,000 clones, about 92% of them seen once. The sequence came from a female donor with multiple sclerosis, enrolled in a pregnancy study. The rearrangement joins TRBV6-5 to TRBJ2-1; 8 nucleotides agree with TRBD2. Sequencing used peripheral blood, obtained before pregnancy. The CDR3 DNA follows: TGTGCCAGCAGTTCCCCGAGGCGGGAGGCGGGCTATGAGCAGTTCTTC. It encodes CASSSPRREAGYEQFF.